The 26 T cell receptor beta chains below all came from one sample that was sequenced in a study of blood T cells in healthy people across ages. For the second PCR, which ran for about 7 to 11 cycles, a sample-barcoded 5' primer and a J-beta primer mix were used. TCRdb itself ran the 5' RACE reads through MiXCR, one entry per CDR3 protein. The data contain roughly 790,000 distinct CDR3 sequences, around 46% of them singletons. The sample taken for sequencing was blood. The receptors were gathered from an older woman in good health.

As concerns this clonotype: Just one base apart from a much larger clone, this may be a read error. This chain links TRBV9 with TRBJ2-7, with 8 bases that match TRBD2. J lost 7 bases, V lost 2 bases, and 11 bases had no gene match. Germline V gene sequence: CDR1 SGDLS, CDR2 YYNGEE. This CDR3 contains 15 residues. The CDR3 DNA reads TGTGCCAGCAGCGTCACGGGGACTAGTGGGAATGAGCAGTACTTC. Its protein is CASSVTGTSGNEQYF. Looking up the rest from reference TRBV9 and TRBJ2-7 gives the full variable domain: DSGVTQTPKHLITATGQRVTLRCSPRSGDLSVYWYQQSLDQGLQFLIQYYNGEERAKGNILERFSAQQFPDLHSELNLSSLELGDSALYFCASSVTGTSGNEQYFGPGTRLTVT.

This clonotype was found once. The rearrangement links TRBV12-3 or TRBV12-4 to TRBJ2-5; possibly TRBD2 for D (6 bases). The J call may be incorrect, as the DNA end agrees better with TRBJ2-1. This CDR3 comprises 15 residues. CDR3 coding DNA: TGTGCCAGCAGTCCAGTAGGGCTAGCGCAAGAGACCCAGTTCTTC. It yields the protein CASSPVGLAQETQFF.

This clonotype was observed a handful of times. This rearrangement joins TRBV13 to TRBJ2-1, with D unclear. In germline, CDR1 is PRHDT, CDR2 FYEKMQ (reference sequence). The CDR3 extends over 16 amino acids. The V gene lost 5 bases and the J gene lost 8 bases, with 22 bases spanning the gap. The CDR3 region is CASSPLSSDKIDEQFF. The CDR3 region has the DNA TGTGCCAGCAGCCCTCTGAGCAGTGACAAAATTGATGAGCAGTTCTTC.

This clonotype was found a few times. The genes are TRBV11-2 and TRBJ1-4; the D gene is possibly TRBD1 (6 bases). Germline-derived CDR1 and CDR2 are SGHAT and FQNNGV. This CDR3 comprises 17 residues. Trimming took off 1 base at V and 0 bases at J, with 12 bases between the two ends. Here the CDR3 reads CASSLAWGAATNEKLFF. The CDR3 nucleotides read TGTGCCAGCAGCTTAGCTTGGGGGGCCGCAACTAATGAAAAACTGTTTTTT. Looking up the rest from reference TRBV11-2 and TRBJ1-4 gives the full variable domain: EAGVAQSPRYKIIEKRQSVAFWCNPISGHATLYWYQQILGQGPKLLIQFQNNGVVDDSQLPKDRFSAERLKGVDSTLKIQPAKLEDSAVYLCASSLAWGAATNEKLFFGSGTQLSVL.

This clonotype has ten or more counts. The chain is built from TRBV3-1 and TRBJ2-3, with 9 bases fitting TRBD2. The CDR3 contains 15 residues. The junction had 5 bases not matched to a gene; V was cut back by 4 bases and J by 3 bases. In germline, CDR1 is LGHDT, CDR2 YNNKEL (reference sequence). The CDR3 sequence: CASSPPGLATDTQYF. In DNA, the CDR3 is TGTGCCAGCAGCCCTCCGGGACTAGCTACAGATACGCAGTATTTT.

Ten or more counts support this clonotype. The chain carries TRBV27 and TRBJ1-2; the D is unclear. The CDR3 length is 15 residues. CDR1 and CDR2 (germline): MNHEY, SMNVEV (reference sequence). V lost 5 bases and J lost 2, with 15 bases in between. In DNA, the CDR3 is TGTGCCAGCAGTCCCCTCGTGGGGAACAACTATGGCTACACCTTC. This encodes CASSPLVGNNYGYTF.

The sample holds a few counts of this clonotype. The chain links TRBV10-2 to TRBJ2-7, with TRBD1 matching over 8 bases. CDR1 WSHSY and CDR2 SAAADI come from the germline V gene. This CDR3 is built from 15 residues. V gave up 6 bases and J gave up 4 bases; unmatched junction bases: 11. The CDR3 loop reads CASSEPGQAVYEQYF. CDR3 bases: TGCGCCAGCAGCGAACCGGGACAGGCTGTTTACGAGCAGTACTTC.

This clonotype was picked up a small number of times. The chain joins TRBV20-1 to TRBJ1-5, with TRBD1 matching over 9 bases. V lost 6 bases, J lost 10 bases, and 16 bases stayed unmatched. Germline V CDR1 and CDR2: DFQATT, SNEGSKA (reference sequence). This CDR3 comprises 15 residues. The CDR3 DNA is TGCAGTGCCCACCCGGGGGGGACAGGGCCTGGACCCCAGCATTTT. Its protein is CSAHPGGTGPGPQHF.

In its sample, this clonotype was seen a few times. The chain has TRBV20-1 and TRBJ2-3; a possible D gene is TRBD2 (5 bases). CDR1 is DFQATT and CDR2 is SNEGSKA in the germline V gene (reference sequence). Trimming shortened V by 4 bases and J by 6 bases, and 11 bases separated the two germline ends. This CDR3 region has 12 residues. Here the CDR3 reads CSATLGEDTQYF. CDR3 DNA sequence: TGCAGTGCTACACTCGGGGAGGATACGCAGTATTTT.

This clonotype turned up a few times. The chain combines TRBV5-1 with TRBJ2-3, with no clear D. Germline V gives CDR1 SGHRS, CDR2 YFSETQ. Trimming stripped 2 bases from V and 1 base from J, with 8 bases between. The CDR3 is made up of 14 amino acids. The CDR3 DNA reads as TGCGCCAGCAGCTTAAACGGTCGCACAGATACGCAGTATTTT. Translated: CASSLNGRTDTQYF.

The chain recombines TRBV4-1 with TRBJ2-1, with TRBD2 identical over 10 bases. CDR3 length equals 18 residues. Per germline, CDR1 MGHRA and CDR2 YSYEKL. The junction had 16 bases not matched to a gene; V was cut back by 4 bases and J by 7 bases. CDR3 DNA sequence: TGCGCCAGCAGCCTAAAGAAGGGCGGAGCGGGGGGGGTAAATGAGCAGTTCTTC. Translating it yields CASSLKKGGAGGVNEQFF.

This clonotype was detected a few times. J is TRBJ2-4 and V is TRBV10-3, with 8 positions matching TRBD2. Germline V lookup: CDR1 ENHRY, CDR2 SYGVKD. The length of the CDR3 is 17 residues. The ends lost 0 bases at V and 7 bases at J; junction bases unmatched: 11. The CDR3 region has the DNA TGTGCCATCAGTGAGTCAGCGGGGGCGCCCTCCGGGAACATTCAGTACTTC. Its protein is CAISESAGAPSGNIQYF.

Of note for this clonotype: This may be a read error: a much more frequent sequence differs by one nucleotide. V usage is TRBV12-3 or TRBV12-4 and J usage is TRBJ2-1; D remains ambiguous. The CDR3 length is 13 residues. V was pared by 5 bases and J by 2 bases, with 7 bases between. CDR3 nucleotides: TGTGCCAGCAGTGTGATGGCCTACAATGAGCAGTTCTTC. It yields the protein CASSVMAYNEQFF.

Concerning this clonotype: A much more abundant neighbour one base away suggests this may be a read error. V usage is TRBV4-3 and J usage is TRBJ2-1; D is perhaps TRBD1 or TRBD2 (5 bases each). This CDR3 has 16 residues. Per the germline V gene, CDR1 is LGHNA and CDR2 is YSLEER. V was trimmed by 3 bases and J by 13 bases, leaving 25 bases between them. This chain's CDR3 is CASSHGIGTGPETQFF. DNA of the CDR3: TGCGCCAGCAGCCACGGGATCGGGACCGGTCCGGAGACCCAGTTCTTC.

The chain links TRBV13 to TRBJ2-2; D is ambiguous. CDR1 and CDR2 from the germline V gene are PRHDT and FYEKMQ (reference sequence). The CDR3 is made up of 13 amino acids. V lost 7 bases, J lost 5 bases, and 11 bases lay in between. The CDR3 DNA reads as TGTGCCAGCACCCAGAAGGCGACCGGGGAGCTGTTTTTT. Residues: CASTQKATGELFF.

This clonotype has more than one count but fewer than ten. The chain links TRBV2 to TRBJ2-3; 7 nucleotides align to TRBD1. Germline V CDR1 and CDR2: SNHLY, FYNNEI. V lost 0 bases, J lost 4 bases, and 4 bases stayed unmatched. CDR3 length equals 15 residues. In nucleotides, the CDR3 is TGTGCCAGCAGTGAAGCCCGCGGACAGGCAGATACGCAGTATTTT. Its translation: CASSEARGQADTQYF.

The CDR3 nucleotides read TGTGCCAGCAGTTTATCGGGGGCTGACTACAATGAGCAGTTCTTC. As protein: CASSLSGADYNEQFF. The chain joins TRBV28 to TRBJ2-1; the D gene could be TRBD1 or TRBD2 (6 bases each). Germline assignment: CDR1 MDHEN and CDR2 SYDVKM. This CDR3 is built from 15 residues. Trimming removed 1 base from V and 3 bases from J, with 10 bases in between.

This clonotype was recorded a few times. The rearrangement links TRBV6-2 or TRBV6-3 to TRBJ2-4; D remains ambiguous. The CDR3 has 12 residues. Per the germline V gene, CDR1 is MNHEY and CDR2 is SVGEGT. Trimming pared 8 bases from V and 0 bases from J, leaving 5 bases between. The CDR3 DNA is TGTGCCAGCGGGATAGCCAAAAACATTCAGTACTTC. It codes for CASGIAKNIQYF.

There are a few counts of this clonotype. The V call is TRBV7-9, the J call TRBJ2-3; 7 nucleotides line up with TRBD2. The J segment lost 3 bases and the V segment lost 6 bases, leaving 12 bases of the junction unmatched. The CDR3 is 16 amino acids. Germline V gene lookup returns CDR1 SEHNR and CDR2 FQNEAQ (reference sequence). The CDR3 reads CASRPTRLGGTDTQYF. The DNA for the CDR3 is TGTGCCAGCAGACCCACCCGACTGGGGGGGACAGATACGCAGTATTTT.

In nucleotides, the CDR3 is TGTGCCAGCAGCTCCGCGGGACAGGGGTACAATGAGCAGTTCTTC. It encodes CASSSAGQGYNEQFF. V and J are TRBV7-2 and TRBJ2-1; TRBD1 aligns across 10 bases. V shed 4 bases and J 4 bases; nucleotides not matched to a gene: 4. The CDR3 is 15 amino acids. Germline V gives CDR1 SGHTA, CDR2 FQGNSA.

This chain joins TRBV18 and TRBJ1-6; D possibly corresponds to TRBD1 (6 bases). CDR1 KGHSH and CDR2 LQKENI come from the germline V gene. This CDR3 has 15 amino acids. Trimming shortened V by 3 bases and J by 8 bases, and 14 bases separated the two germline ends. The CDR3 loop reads CASSPPQGGDSPLHF. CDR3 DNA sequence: TGTGCCAGCTCACCGCCACAGGGTGGGGATTCACCCCTCCACTTT.

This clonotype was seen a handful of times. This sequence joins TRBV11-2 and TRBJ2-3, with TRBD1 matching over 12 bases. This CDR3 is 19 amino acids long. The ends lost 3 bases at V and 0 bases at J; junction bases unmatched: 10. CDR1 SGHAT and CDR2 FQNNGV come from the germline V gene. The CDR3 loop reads CASSFGPGQGASSTDTQYF. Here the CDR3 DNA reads TGTGCCAGCAGCTTTGGCCCGGGACAGGGGGCATCTAGCACAGATACGCAGTATTTT.

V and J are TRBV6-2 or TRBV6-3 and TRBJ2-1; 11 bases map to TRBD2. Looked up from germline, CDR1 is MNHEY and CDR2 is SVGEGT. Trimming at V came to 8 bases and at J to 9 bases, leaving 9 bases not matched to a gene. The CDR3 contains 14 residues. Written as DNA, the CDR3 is TGTGCCAGCCGAGTCGAACTAGCGGGAGTTGAGCAGTTCTTC. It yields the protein CASRVELAGVEQFF.

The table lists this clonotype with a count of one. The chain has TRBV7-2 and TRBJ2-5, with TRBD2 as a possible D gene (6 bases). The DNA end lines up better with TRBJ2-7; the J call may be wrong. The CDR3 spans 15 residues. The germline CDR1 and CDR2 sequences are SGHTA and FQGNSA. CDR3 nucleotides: TGTGCCAGCAGCTTAGTCTACGGGAGTACCCACGAGCAGTACTTC. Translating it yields CASSLVYGSTHEQYF.

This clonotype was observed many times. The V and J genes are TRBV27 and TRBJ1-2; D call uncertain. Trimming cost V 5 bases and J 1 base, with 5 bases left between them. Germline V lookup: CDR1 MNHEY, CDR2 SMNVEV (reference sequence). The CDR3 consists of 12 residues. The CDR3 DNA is TGTGCCAGCAGTACAAGTAACTATGGCTACACCTTC. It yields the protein CASSTSNYGYTF.

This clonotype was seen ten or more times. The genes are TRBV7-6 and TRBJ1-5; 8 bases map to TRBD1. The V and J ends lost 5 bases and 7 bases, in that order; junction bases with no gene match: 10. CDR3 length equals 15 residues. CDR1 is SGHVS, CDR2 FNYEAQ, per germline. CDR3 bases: TGTGCCAGCAGCCCCCTCGGGGCAGGGGGCCAGCCCCAGCATTTT. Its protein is CASSPLGAGGQPQHF.